Below are 27 T cell receptor beta chains sequenced from a single sample in a study of vaccination effects on CD4 cells after COVID-19. No cognate antigen is known for these TCRs. Libraries were prepared by immunoSEQ multiplex PCR; TCRdb keeps only in-frame clonotypes and omits some of them. The profile shows tens of thousands of clones, about 67% of them singletons. Sequencing was preceded by expansion of antigen-specific CD4+ T cells with viral peptide pools in the ViraFEST assay. Cells that had been cultured for 10 days were the source of isolated CD4+ T cells. All participants had two doses of either the BNT162b2 or mRNA-1273 vaccine. Source: CD4+ T cells from PBMCs cultured with HCoV-229E spike peptides, taken after COVID-19 vaccination. Every receptor here comes from a human donor who received a COVID-19 vaccine.

This chain connects TRBV5-6 to TRBJ2-7; D remains ambiguous. This CDR3 comprises 13 residues. In germline, CDR1 is SGHDT, CDR2 YYEEEE. The V and J ends lost 4 bases and 6 bases respectively, with 14 bases between them. CDR3 sequence reads: CASSTLSLPEQYV. CDR3 sequence (DNA): TGTGCCAGCAGCACCCTCTCGTTGCCCGAGCAGTACGTC.

This sequence joins TRBV19 and TRBJ1-5; 7 bases fit TRBD1. In germline, CDR1 is LNHDA, CDR2 SQIVND (reference sequence). There are 16 residues in the CDR3. The V and J ends lost 4 bases and 7 bases, in that order; junction bases with no gene match: 13. This chain's CDR3 is CASSKGAGLEGQPQHF. Written as DNA, the CDR3 is TGTGCCAGTAGTAAGGGGGCAGGGCTAGAGGGCCAGCCCCAGCATTTT.

The V and J genes are TRBV27 and TRBJ2-3; 11 bases are a match to TRBD2. Germline-derived CDR1 and CDR2 are MNHEY and SMNVEV (reference sequence). This CDR3 has 17 residues. The J segment lost 4 bases and the V segment lost 0 bases, leaving 6 bases of the junction unmatched. The CDR3 DNA reads as TGTGCCAGCAGTTTATCGATAGCGGGGGGGCATCCAGATACGCAGTATTTT. As protein: CASSLSIAGGHPDTQYF.

The chain carries TRBV3-1 (or the pseudogene TRBV3-2) and TRBJ1-2; D unclear. Germline assignment: CDR1 LGHDT and CDR2 YNNKEL (reference sequence). The CDR3 totals 13 residues. V gave up 1 base and J gave up 8 bases, with 11 bases separating them. The CDR3: CASSQVAGEGYTF. DNA for the CDR3: TGTGCCAGCAGCCAAGTGGCCGGCGAGGGCTACACCTTC.

This chain connects TRBV5-4 to TRBJ1-2; 8 positions agree with TRBD1. The CDR3 consists of 16 residues. Germline V gives CDR1 SGHNT, CDR2 YYREEE (reference sequence). The V segment lost 0 bases and the J segment 4 bases; nucleotides outside the gene matches: 8. The CDR3 DNA is TGTGCCAGCAGCTTGGGGGCCAGGGGGCCGAGCTATGGCTACACCTTC. This encodes CASSLGARGPSYGYTF. Full variable domain (outside the CDR3, taken from reference TRBV5-4 and TRBJ1-2): ETGVTQSPTHLIKTRGQQVTLRCSSQSGHNTVSWYQQALGQGPQFIFQYYREEENGRGNFPPRFSGLQFPNYSSELNVNALELDDSALYLCASSLGARGPSYGYTFGSGTRLTVV.

J is TRBJ1-1 and V is TRBV6-6; TRBD1 aligns across 7 bases. Germline V gives CDR1 MNHNY, CDR2 SVGAGI (reference sequence). Trimming removed 4 bases from V and 1 base from J; junction bases left unmatched: 3. The CDR3 is 14 residues long. The CDR3 reads CASSSNRGNTEAFF. The CDR3, as DNA: TGTGCCAGCAGTTCTAACAGGGGGAACACTGAAGCTTTCTTT.

This clone was detected a few times. J is TRBJ1-1 and V is TRBV19; a possible D gene is TRBD1 (6 bases). Germline V gene data show CDR1 as LNHDA and CDR2 as SQIVND (reference sequence). V was shortened by 3 bases and J by 5 bases, with 19 bases between the two germline ends. The CDR3 totals 16 residues. CDR3 amino acids: CASSIGQRRGGTEAFF. CDR3 nucleotides: TGTGCCAGTAGTATCGGGCAGCGAAGGGGGGGTACTGAAGCTTTCTTT. Variable domain in full (rest from reference TRBV19 and TRBJ1-1): DGGITQSPKYLFRKEGQNVTLSCEQNLNHDAMYWYRQDPGQGLRLIYYSQIVNDFQKGDIAEGYSVSREKKESFPLTVTSAQKNPTAFYLCASSIGQRRGGTEAFFGQGTRLTVV.

The CDR3 sequence: CASSLFNQETQYF. Written as DNA, the CDR3 is TGTGCCAGCAGCTTGTTTAACCAAGAGACCCAGTACTTC. J is TRBJ2-5 and V is TRBV5-6; D is undetermined. The CDR3 spans 13 residues. Per germline, CDR1 SGHDT and CDR2 YYEEEE. V was shortened by 1 base and J by 0 bases, with 4 bases between the two germline ends.

V and J are TRBV2 and TRBJ1-4, with a weak D call TRBD1 (5 bases). The CDR3 consists of 14 residues. Deletions cut 6 bases from V and 4 bases from J, with 12 bases between. Germline CDR1 is SNHLY and CDR2 is FYNNEI. CDR3 coding DNA: TGTGCCAGCAGGAGGTGGGGCGTTAATGAAAAACTGTTTTTT. It encodes CASRRWGVNEKLFF.

The chain combines TRBV2 with TRBJ2-3; 9 nucleotides match TRBD2. The CDR3 is made up of 15 amino acids. The V and J ends lost 6 bases and 4 bases, in that order; junction bases with no gene match: 8. The germline V gene encodes CDR1 SNHLY and CDR2 FYNNEI. In DNA form, the CDR3 reads TGTGCCAGCAGGCGGGGGGGAGAGGGGGCAGATACGCAGTATTTT. As protein: CASRRGGEGADTQYF.

This CDR3 is CASSGGQVYNQPQHF. CDR3 in DNA: TGTGCCAGCAGTGGTGGGCAGGTCTACAATCAGCCCCAGCATTTT. This sequence joins TRBV2 and TRBJ1-5; D gene uncertain. This CDR3 is built from 15 residues. The germline CDR1 and CDR2 sequences are SNHLY and FYNNEI. The ends were cut back, 4 bases at V and 3 bases at J, with 13 bases in the middle.

The chain is built from TRBV5-1 and TRBJ2-5, with D tentatively TRBD1 or TRBD2 (7 bases each). CDR1 is SGHRS and CDR2 is YFSETQ in the germline V gene. The CDR3 totals 14 residues. Deletions cut 3 bases from V and 3 bases from J, with 12 bases between. CDR3 sequence (DNA): TGCGCCAGCAGCTGGGAGGGGGCAGAAGAGACCCAGTACTTC. Its translation: CASSWEGAEETQYF.

This clone has just a few counts. The V call is TRBV6-5, the J call TRBJ2-7; 8 bases match TRBD1. The CDR3 sequence is 14 residues long. Germline values: CDR1 MNHEY, CDR2 SVGAGI. The V gene end was trimmed by 6 bases and the J gene end by 2 bases; junction bases not matched to a gene: 6. The CDR3 DNA sequence: TGTGCCAGCAGCCGAGGACAGGGTACCTACGAGCAGTACGTC. Translated: CASSRGQGTYEQYV.

V usage is TRBV2 and J usage is TRBJ1-6; no definite D call. The CDR3 length is 15 residues. V shed 6 bases and J shed 7 bases, with 16 bases lying between them. The germline V gene encodes CDR1 SNHLY and CDR2 FYNNEI. The CDR3: CASSPPKTDNSPLHF. The CDR3 nucleotides read TGTGCCAGCAGCCCCCCCAAGACCGACAATTCACCCCTCCACTTT.

This rearrangement joins TRBV7-8 to TRBJ1-5, with D possibly TRBD1 on 5 matching bases. Trimming took off 5 bases at V and 3 bases at J, with 26 bases between the two ends. Germline V gene lookup returns CDR1 SGHVS and CDR2 FQNEAQ. The CDR3 spans 19 residues. CDR3 DNA: TGTGCCAGCAGCAGACGGACAACAAGTTTCGGAAAGAACAATCAGCCCCAGCATTTT. This codes for CASSRRTTSFGKNNQPQHF.

The V and J genes are TRBV28 and TRBJ2-7; D might be TRBD1 or TRBD2, each matching 7 bases. Trimming removed 5 bases at V and 6 bases at J, with 23 bases between. CDR1 and CDR2 from the germline V gene are MDHEN and SYDVKM. The CDR3 length is 16 residues. The CDR3 reads CASSPLQGGGLGEQYV. CDR3 DNA: TGTGCCAGCAGTCCTCTTCAGGGGGGAGGGCTAGGCGAGCAGTACGTC.

This chain connects TRBV6-2 or TRBV6-3 to TRBJ2-1; a possible D gene is TRBD2 (6 bases). Trimming cost V 2 bases and J 8 bases, with 16 bases left between them. CDR3 length: 15 amino acids. From germline, CDR1 is MNHEY and CDR2 SVGEGT. In nucleotides, the CDR3 is TGTGCCAGCAGTTACGAGATGGGAGGCCGTCATGAGCAGTTCTTC. Its protein product is CASSYEMGGRHEQFF.

The chain employs TRBV7-3 and TRBJ2-3; D perhaps matches TRBD1 (6 bases). Germline values: CDR1 SGHTA, CDR2 FQGTGA. This CDR3 has 15 residues. The germline V and J ends were trimmed by 5 bases and 2 bases, with 14 bases remaining between them. The CDR3 reads CASSRHGTPTDTQYF. In DNA, the CDR3 is TGTGCCAGCAGCCGCCACGGGACACCCACAGATACGCAGTATTTT.

This chain uses TRBV20-1 with TRBJ1-2; D remains ambiguous. Germline loops: CDR1 DFQATT, CDR2 SNEGSKA (reference sequence). Trimming removed 3 bases from V and 8 bases from J, with 13 bases in between. CDR3 length: 12 amino acids. CDR3 coding DNA: TGCAGTGCTAGTAGGCCCGATGGGGGCTACACCTTC. Translation gives CSASRPDGGYTF.

The chain is built from TRBV5-5 and TRBJ1-5; 10 bases fit TRBD1. This CDR3 is 14 amino acids long. Germline V gene sequence: CDR1 SGHKS, CDR2 YYEKEE (reference sequence). J lost 5 bases, V lost 5 bases, and 4 bases had no gene match. The CDR3 DNA follows: TGTGCCAGCAGGTCCGGGACAGGGGATCAGCCCCAGCATTTT. As protein: CASRSGTGDQPQHF.

This clone showed up just a few times. The chain recombines TRBV24-1 with TRBJ2-1, with D tentatively TRBD2 (6 bases). Trimming stripped 0 bases from V and 7 bases from J, with 6 bases between. CDR1 and CDR2 from the germline V gene are KGHDR and SFDVKD. The CDR3 totals 13 residues. CDR3 sequence (DNA): TGTGCCACCAGTGATTTGCGGGGGAATGAGCAGTTCTTC. Its protein is CATSDLRGNEQFF.

This clone came up a few times. The rearrangement uses TRBV6-5 and TRBJ1-5; TRBD1 agrees at 8 bases. After removal of 8 bases from V and 8 bases from J, the junction contained 5 bases not matched to a gene. CDR1 and CDR2 (germline): MNHEY, SVGAGI. The CDR3 consists of 12 residues. As DNA, the CDR3 is TGTGCCAGCTCCAGGGGGCTCAAGCCCCAGCATTTT. Residues: CASSRGLKPQHF.

The chain uses TRBV7-2 and TRBJ1-2; D gene uncertain. The CDR3 runs 12 residues. Looked up from germline, CDR1 is SGHTA and CDR2 is FQGNSA. Trimming took 5 bases from V and 7 from J, leaving 11 bases between them. CDR3 sequence: CASSDHWGGYTF. In DNA, the CDR3 is TGTGCCAGCAGCGACCACTGGGGTGGCTACACCTTC.

This rearrangement joins TRBV7-3 to TRBJ2-7; the match to TRBD1 covers 8 bases. The CDR3 spans 15 residues. With V trimmed by 4 bases and J by 0 bases, 5 bases remained unmatched. CDR1 and CDR2 from the germline V gene are SGHTA and FQGTGA. CDR3 loop: CASSSAGGDSYEQYV. The CDR3 DNA sequence: TGTGCCAGCAGCTCCGCAGGGGGCGACTCCTACGAGCAGTACGTC.

This clone was observed once. This chain connects TRBV24-1 to TRBJ2-1; TRBD1 aligns across 11 bases. The germline gives CDR1 KGHDR, CDR2 SFDVKD. The junction had 8 bases not matched to a gene; V was cut back by 5 bases and J by 3 bases. The CDR3 spans 17 residues. The CDR3 loop is CATSATGTGGGYNEQFF. The CDR3, as DNA: TGTGCCACCAGTGCCACCGGGACAGGGGGTGGCTACAATGAGCAGTTCTTC.

V and J are TRBV7-8 and TRBJ2-7, with 7 bases that match TRBD2. V dropped 1 base and J dropped 0; count of bases not matched to a gene: 6. The CDR3 spans 16 residues. The germline V gene has CDR1 SGHVS and CDR2 FQNEAQ. CDR3 loop: CASSLGAGTNSYEQYV. CDR3 in DNA: TGTGCCAGCAGCTTAGGAGCTGGGACTAACTCCTACGAGCAGTACGTC.

The J gene is TRBJ2-7, the V gene TRBV28, with TRBD1 matching 8 bases. J was trimmed by 1 base and V by 3 bases; bases with no gene match: 11. Germline lookup yields CDR1 MDHEN and CDR2 SYDVKM. The CDR3 is made up of 17 amino acids. CDR3 DNA: TGTGCCAGCAGTTTGTGGCAGGGGGCTACTATATCCTACGAGCAGTACGTC. The encoded protein is CASSLWQGATISYEQYV.